The rows below give T cell receptor beta chains drawn from one sample of a study of blood T cell repertoires in COVID-19. Assay: immunoSEQ multiplex PCR; the TCRdb copy retains only in-frame clones and omits some. Seen here are around 300,000 clones, around 84% observed once, and the top ten hold about 2.5%. The specimen sequenced was PBMCs or T cells enriched from blood (not recorded which). Every receptor here comes from a woman aged 50 to 60 who had recovered from COVID-19. Each CDR3 is given with its conserved first and last residue. D genes are given only for firm matches. The size of a clone is reported for some rows only, either as once, few or many, or as a class for expanded clones.

>TRBJ2-7|TRBV5-6|-|-
TGTGCCAGCAGGGAGGGCAGAGACTACGAGCAGTACTTC
CASREGRDYEQYF
>TRBJ2-1|TRBV2|-|TRBD1
TGTGCCAGCAGGAGGACAGGGAGTGAGCAGTTCTTC
CASRRTGSEQFF
>TRBJ2-7|TRBV28|-|TRBD1
TGTGCCAGCAGTTTCCGGGACAGGGGGGAGCAGTACTTC
CASSFRDRGEQYF
>TRBJ1-4|TRBV5-1|few|TRBD1
TGCGCCAGCAGCTTCTACAGCAGGGGGCTTTCTAATGAAAAACTGTTTTTT
CASSFYSRGLSNEKLFF
>TRBJ1-1|TRBV19|-|TRBD1
TGTGCCAGTAGTCCCGGAAGTATCACAGGGGACCTGCAAGAAGCTTTCTTT
CASSPGSITGDLQEAFF
>TRBJ2-1|TRBV27|-|TRBD2
TGTGCCAGCAGACTAGCGGGGTTCAATGAGCAGTTCTTC
CASRLAGFNEQFF
>TRBJ1-1|TRBV19|-|-
TGTGCCAGTAGTATCCAGTCGTACACTGAAGCTTTCTTT
CASSIQSYTEAFF
>TRBJ1-2|TRBV2|-|-
TGTGCCAGCAGGAGCGGCCCCGGGGATGGCTACACCTTC
CASRSGPGDGYTF
>TRBJ2-5|TRBV10-3|-|TRBD1
TGTGCCACCGAGCCGGGACAGGGGGCTTGGACCCAGTACTTC
CATEPGQGAWTQYF
>TRBJ1-3|TRBV29-1|-|TRBD1
TGCAGCGCCACAGACAGGGGGAACACCATATATTTT
CSATDRGNTIYF
>TRBJ1-1|TRBV14|-|-
TGTGCCAGCAGCCAGTACATGAACACTGAAGCTTTCTTT
CASSQYMNTEAFF
>TRBJ2-1|TRBV19|-|-
TGTGCCAGTAGTATAAGGACTCTCGCCCGCTCCTACAATGAGCAGTTCTTC
CASSIRTLARSYNEQFF
>TRBJ1-2|TRBV16|-|-
TGTGCCAGCAGCCTTCAGGGTTTGGATGGCTACACCTTC
CASSLQGLDGYTF
>TRBJ1-3|TRBV11-2|-|-
TGTGCCAGCAGACGTACAGGATCCTCTGGAAACACCATATATTTT
CASRRTGSSGNTIYF
>TRBJ2-3|TRBV7-9|-|-
TGTGCCAGCAGCTTTAGAGGGTCCGACACAGATACGCAGTATTTT
CASSFRGSDTDTQYF
>TRBJ2-6|TRBV5-1|-|-
TGCGCCAGCAGCTCGGAGGGGTCTGGGGCCAACGTCCTGACTTTC
CASSSEGSGANVLTF
>TRBJ2-1|TRBV19|-|-
TGTGCCAGTAGTATTTATGGGGGCAGGTACAATGAGCAGTTCTTC
CASSIYGGRYNEQFF
>TRBJ1-1|TRBV7-9|-|TRBD1
TGTGCCAGCAGCAAGACAGGGGTCCCTGAAGCTTTCTTT
CASSKTGVPEAFF
>TRBJ1-5|TRBV27|-|-
TGTGCCAGCAGTAACGCGCCGGGGGGTTGGCAGCCCCAGCATTTT
CASSNAPGGWQPQHF
>TRBJ2-1|TRBV7-2|-|-
TGTGCCAGCAGCTCCGCAGCGAGGTATGAGCAGTTCTTC
CASSSAARYEQFF
>TRBJ2-3|TRBV7-6|-|-
TGTGCCAGCACCACAGGGGGGGGCACAGATACGCAGTATTTT
CASTTGGGTDTQYF
>TRBJ2-1|TRBV7-2|-|TRBD2
TGTGCCAGCACCTTGGGAGGGAGTGCCTACAATGAGCAGTTCTTC
CASTLGGSAYNEQFF
>TRBJ2-1|TRBV4-3|once|TRBD2
TGCGCCAGCAGCCAAGATGGGGAGTTCGGCGGGAGGCCCTACAATGAGCAGTTCTTC
CASSQDGEFGGRPYNEQFF
>TRBJ2-3|TRBV10-3|-|-
TGTGCCATCAGTGAACGACAGTCCACAGATACGCAGTATTTT
CAISERQSTDTQYF
>TRBJ1-6|TRBV10-1|few|-
TGCGCCAGACCGGCCGCACAAGGGGATTTTTCACCCCTCCACTTT
CARPAAQGDFSPLHF
>TRBJ2-3|TRBV7-2|-|-
TGTGCCAGCAGCCTTTACACAGATACGCAGTATTTT
CASSLYTDTQYF
>TRBJ1-2|TRBV4-3|-|-
TGCGCCAGCAGCCAAGGACCGGGGACTCTCAACTATGGCTACACCTTC
CASSQGPGTLNYGYTF
>TRBJ2-7|TRBV15|-|TRBD1
TGTGCCACCAGCAGGAACTTACAGGGGTTCGAGCAGTACTTC
CATSRNLQGFEQYF
>TRBJ1-5|TRBV30|-|TRBD1
TGTGCCTGGACGAGGACAGGGGGCGGCAATCAGCCCCAGCATTTT
CAWTRTGGGNQPQHF
>TRBJ2-1|TRBV9|-|TRBD2
TGTGCCAGCAGCGTAGTTACGGGCCTTGCGGGGGGCCGGGAGGGCAATGAGCAGTTCTTC
CASSVVTGLAGGREGNEQFF
>TRBJ1-1|TRBV6-5|-|TRBD1
TGTGCCAGCATTAGGACAGGTGAGAACACTGAAGCTTTCTTT
CASIRTGENTEAFF
>TRBJ1-2|TRBV29-1|-|-
TGCAGCGTTGAGGGACACAGCTATGGCTACACCTTC
CSVEGHSYGYTF
>TRBJ1-1|TRBV7-9|-|-
TGTGCCAGCACCCAAAAGCCCAACACTGAAGCTTTCTTT
CASTQKPNTEAFF
>TRBJ2-5|TRBV5-1|once|-
TGCGCCAGCAGCTTGGCCCCAGGGGCACAAGAGACCCAGTACTTC
CASSLAPGAQETQYF
>TRBJ2-7|TRBV13|-|-
TGTGCCAGCAGCTCTCTTAGGGACAACTCCTACGAGCAGTACTTC
CASSSLRDNSYEQYF
>TRBJ2-4|TRBV4-1|-|TRBD2
TGCGCCAGCAGCCGCATAGTGAGTAGCGGGAGGGCCGGGGCCAAAAACATTCAGTACTTC
CASSRIVSSGRAGAKNIQYF
>TRBJ1-4|TRBV19|-|-
TGTGCCAGTAGTAAGAATCCTTCCGGGGATGAAAAACTGTTTTTT
CASSKNPSGDEKLFF
>TRBJ1-2|TRBV18|few|-
TGTGCCAGCTCACCCTCGGAGGGATCTAACTATGGCTACACCTTC
CASSPSEGSNYGYTF
>TRBJ2-5|TRBV27|-|TRBD2
TGTGCCAGCAGCGGGGGGGAGACCCAGTACTTC
CASSGGETQYF
>TRBJ2-5|TRBV29-1|-|TRBD1
TGCAGCGTATTCGGACAGGGGCGAGAGACCCAGTACTTC
CSVFGQGRETQYF
>TRBJ1-1|TRBV6-5|-|-
TGTGCCAGCAGTTATATGAGGGTTATGAACACTGAAGCTTTCTTT
CASSYMRVMNTEAFF
>TRBJ1-1|TRBV4-1|-|-
TGCGCCAGCAGCCAAGGGATCCGGGACACCCAGGTTCCGTTT
CASSQGIRDTQVPF
>TRBJ1-1|TRBV10-3|few|-
TGTGCCATCAGCGAATTGGACGGTTCGGGAAAAGATGAAGCTTTCTTT
CAISELDGSGKDEAFF
>TRBJ1-2|TRBV1|-|-
TGCACCAGCAGCCAAGTGGTCGACAGGGCCGATAACTATGGCTACACCTTC
CTSSQVVDRADNYGYTF
>TRBJ2-5|TRBV5-4|-|TRBD2
TGTGCCAGCAGTTCCCAGCGGGGGCGGGGTGAGACCCAGTACTTC
CASSSQRGRGETQYF
>TRBJ2-1|TRBV7-2|-|-
TGTGCCAGCCTCTTAAACAGGGTTGGCGGTGAGCAGTTCTTC
CASLLNRVGGEQFF
>TRBJ2-1|TRBV2|-|-
TGTGCCAGCGCTGGGGTCTCGAGGGACAATGAGCAGTTCTTC
CASAGVSRDNEQFF
>TRBJ2-7|TRBV6-2/TRBV6-3|-|TRBD1
TGTGCCAGCAGGCCTCCGGGACAGACCTACGAGCAGTACTTC
CASRPPGQTYEQYF
>TRBJ2-2|TRBV7-8|-|TRBD1
TGTGCCAGCAGCGACCGACAGGGGGCAAGGACCGGGGAGCTGTTTTTT
CASSDRQGARTGELFF
>TRBJ1-6|TRBV2|-|-
TGTGCCAGCAGTACAGGGAAGACCGCCCTCCACTTT
CASSTGKTALHF
>TRBJ2-1|TRBV5-5|-|-
TGTGCCAGCAGCCTGGGTCTTTCGGGGTTCGGAGAGCAGTTCTTC
CASSLGLSGFGEQFF
>TRBJ2-7|TRBV7-2|-|TRBD1
TGTGCCAGCAGATGGCCGGGACAGGGTGCCTACGAGCAGTACTTC
CASRWPGQGAYEQYF